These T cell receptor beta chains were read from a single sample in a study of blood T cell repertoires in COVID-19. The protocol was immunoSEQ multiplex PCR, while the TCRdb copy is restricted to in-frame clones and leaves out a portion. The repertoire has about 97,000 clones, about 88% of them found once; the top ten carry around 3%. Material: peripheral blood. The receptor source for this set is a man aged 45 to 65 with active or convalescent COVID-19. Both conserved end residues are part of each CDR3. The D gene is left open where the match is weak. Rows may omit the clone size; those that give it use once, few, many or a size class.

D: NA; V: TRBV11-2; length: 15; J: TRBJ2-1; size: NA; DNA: TGTGCCAGCAGCCGTGTCCTCTCCTTCTACAATGAGCAGTTCTTC; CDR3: CASSRVLSFYNEQFF
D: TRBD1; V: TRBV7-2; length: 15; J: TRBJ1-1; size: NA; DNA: TGTGCCAGCAGCTCTATAACCGACAGGGGAGGATTAGCTTTCTTT; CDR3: CASSSITDRGGLAFF
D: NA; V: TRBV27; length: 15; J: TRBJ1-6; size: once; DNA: TGTGCCAGCAGTTTAACCGGGACATCTAATTCACCCCTCCACTTT; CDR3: CASSLTGTSNSPLHF
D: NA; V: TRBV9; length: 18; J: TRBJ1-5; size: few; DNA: TGTGCCAGCAGCGTAGTGGGCAGGGAGGCCTATAGCAATCAGCCCCAGCATTTT; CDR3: CASSVVGREAYSNQPQHF
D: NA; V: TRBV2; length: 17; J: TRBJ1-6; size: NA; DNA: TGTGCCAGCAAAGGACAGCAGGGGACGTCCTATAATTCACCCCTCCACTTT; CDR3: CASKGQQGTSYNSPLHF
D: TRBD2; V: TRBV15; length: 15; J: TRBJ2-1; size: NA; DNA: TGTGCCACCAGCACGGGGACTAGCGGGGGGGGTGAGCAGTTCTTC; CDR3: CATSTGTSGGGEQFF
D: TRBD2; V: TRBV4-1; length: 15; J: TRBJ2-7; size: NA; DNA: TGCGCCAGCAGCCAAAATGGACTAGCGGGCCACGAGCAGTACTTC; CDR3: CASSQNGLAGHEQYF
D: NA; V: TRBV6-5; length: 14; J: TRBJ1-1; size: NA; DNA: TGTGCCAGCACGGGCCCTGCGGGTGGCACTGAAGCTTTCTTT; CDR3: CASTGPAGGTEAFF
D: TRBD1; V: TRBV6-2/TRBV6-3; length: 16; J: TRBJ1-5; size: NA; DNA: TGTGCCAGCAGTTACTTGGGACAGGGGGTGGGCCAGCCCCAGCATTTT; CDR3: CASSYLGQGVGQPQHF
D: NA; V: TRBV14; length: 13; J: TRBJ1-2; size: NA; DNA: TGTGCCAGCAGCCAAGTGAATAGCTATGGCTACACCTTC; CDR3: CASSQVNSYGYTF
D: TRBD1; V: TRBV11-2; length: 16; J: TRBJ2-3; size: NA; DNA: TGTGCCAGCAGCCCAGCACACGGGACAGGGGCCGATACGCAGTATTTT; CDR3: CASSPAHGTGADTQYF
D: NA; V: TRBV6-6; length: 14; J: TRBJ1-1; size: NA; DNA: TGTGCCAGCAGTTACTCTGAGCTGAACACTGAAGCTTTCTTT; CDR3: CASSYSELNTEAFF
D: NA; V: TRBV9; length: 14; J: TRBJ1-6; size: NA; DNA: TGTGCCACAAGCGGGAGCTCCTATAATTCACCCCTCCACTTT; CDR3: CATSGSSYNSPLHF
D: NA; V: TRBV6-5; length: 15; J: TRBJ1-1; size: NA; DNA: TGTGCCAGCAGTTACTATGGTAGGTTGGAGACTGAAGCTTTCTTT; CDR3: CASSYYGRLETEAFF
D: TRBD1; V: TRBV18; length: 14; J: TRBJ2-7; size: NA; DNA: TGTGCCAGCTCACCAGGGACAGTATCCTACGAGCAGTACTTC; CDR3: CASSPGTVSYEQYF
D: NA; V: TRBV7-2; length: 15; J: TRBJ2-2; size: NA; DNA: TGTGCCAGCAGCTTACAGGGCCGGGGGACCGGGGAGCTGTTTTTT; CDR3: CASSLQGRGTGELFF
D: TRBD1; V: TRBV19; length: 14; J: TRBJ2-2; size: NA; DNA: TGTGCCAGTATAGGGACAGGAAACACCGGGGAGCTGTTTTTT; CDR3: CASIGTGNTGELFF
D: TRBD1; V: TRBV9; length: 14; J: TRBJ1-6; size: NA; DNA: TGTGCCAGCAGCGTAGAACAGGGGAACTCACCCCTCCACTTT; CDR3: CASSVEQGNSPLHF
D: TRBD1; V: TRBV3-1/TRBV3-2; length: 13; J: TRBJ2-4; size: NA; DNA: TGTGCCAGCAGCCAGACAGGGCAAAACATTCAGTACTTC; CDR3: CASSQTGQNIQYF
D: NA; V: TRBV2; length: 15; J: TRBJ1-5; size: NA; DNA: TGTGCCAGCAGTCAGGGGACCCTAGGGAGTCAGCCCCAGCATTTT; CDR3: CASSQGTLGSQPQHF
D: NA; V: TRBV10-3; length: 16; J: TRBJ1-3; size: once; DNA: TGTGCCATCAGTGAGAGCGACGGATCGTTCAGGGGCACCATATATTTT; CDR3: CAISESDGSFRGTIYF
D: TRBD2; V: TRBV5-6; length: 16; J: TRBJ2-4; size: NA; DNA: TGTGCCAGCAGCTTGGGCAGCGGGAAAGCCAAAAACATTCAGTACTTC; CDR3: CASSLGSGKAKNIQYF